The 18 T cell receptor beta chains in this list originate from one sample, sequenced in a study of blood T cells in healthy people across ages. A second PCR, run for roughly 7 to 11 cycles, used a sample-barcoded 5' primer plus a J-beta primer mix. TCRdb used MiXCR to reprocess the 5' RACE reads, holding one entry per CDR3 protein. The repertoire holds 600,000 or so distinct CDR3 sequences, with 25% to 30% as singletons. Sequencing input: blood. Receptors were obtained from a woman aged 80 or over in good health.

This clonotype has a count of ten or more. V is TRBV7-2 and J is TRBJ2-3, with TRBD2 matching over 8 bases. The germline gives CDR1 SGHTA, CDR2 FQGNSA. With 5 bases clipped from V and 1 base from J, the junction kept 5 bases outside the gene matches. This CDR3 region has 15 residues. In DNA, the CDR3 is TGTGCCAGCAGCAACGTGCGGGGGGGCACAGATACGCAGTATTTT. Translation: CASSNVRGGTDTQYF.

This clonotype has ten or more counts. This chain uses TRBV6-5 with TRBJ2-3; 9 nucleotides match TRBD2. V was clipped by 4 bases and J by 1 base; unmatched bases: 3. The CDR3 sequence is 15 residues long. Germline CDR1 MNHEY, CDR2 SVGAGI. This CDR3 is CASSSRTSGTDTQYF. CDR3 coding DNA: TGTGCCAGCAGTTCCCGGACTAGCGGCACAGATACGCAGTATTTT.

This clonotype was observed a handful of times. This may be a read error: a much more frequent sequence differs by one nucleotide. The CDR3 protein is CASGFSDQGQYF. DNA of the CDR3: TGTGCCAGCGGTTTTTCGGATCAGGGGCAGTATTTT. This chain connects TRBV28 to TRBJ2-3; D perhaps matches TRBD1 (5 bases). The CDR3 spans 12 residues. Germline V gives CDR1 MDHEN, CDR2 SYDVKM.

This clonotype occurred many times. The CDR3 sequence is CASSSDRGGEQYF. The CDR3, as DNA: TGTGCCAGCAGCTCGGACAGGGGGGGAGAGCAGTACTTC. The chain combines TRBV5-6 with TRBJ2-7; 10 nucleotides match TRBD1. Germline values: CDR1 SGHDT, CDR2 YYEEEE. The CDR3 runs to 13 residues. V dropped 3 bases and J dropped 7; count of bases not matched to a gene: 4. Full variable domain (missing parts from reference TRBV5-6 and TRBJ2-7): DAGVTQSPTHLIKTRGQQVTLRCSPKSGHDTVSWYQQALGQGPQFIFQYYEEEERQRGNFPDRFSGHQFPNYSSELNVNALLLGDSALYLCASSSDRGGEQYFGPGTRLTVT.

This clonotype was seen ten or more times. The chain carries TRBV5-1 and TRBJ2-5; D uncertain. Germline values: CDR1 SGHRS, CDR2 YFSETQ. V lost 4 bases to trimming and J lost 1 base, with 8 bases between them. CDR3 length equals 13 residues. CDR3 nucleotides: TGCGCCAGCAGCCCCCATCTCCAAGAGACCCAGTACTTC. Amino acids: CASSPHLQETQYF.

The V and J genes are TRBV6-6 and TRBJ1-1, with D unclear. The CDR3 has 16 residues. The V gene lost 4 bases and the J gene lost 4 bases, with 19 bases spanning the gap. CDR1 and CDR2 (germline): MNHNY, SVGAGI (reference sequence). CDR3 amino acids: CASSSRRSLLGTEAFF. The CDR3, as DNA: TGTGCCAGCAGTTCCAGACGATCCCTCTTGGGCACTGAAGCTTTCTTT.

In its sample, this clonotype was seen many times. The chain couples TRBV27 to TRBJ2-7; 11 positions agree with TRBD2. CDR1 is MNHEY, CDR2 SMNVEV, per germline (reference sequence). The junction had 8 bases not matched to a gene; V was cut back by 6 bases and J by 7 bases. The CDR3 spans 14 residues. DNA for the CDR3: TGTGCCAGCAGGACTAGCGGGGAGGTTGGGGAGCAGTACTTC. It yields the protein CASRTSGEVGEQYF.

Only a few counts were recorded for this clonotype. Here the CDR3 reads CRAEYRGNTEAFF. Written as DNA, the CDR3 is TGCAGAGCCGAATACAGGGGGAACACTGAAGCTTTCTTT. V usage is TRBV20-1 and J usage is TRBJ1-1; 7 bases map to TRBD1. The CDR3 is made up of 13 amino acids. CDR1 DFQATT and CDR2 SNEGSKA come from the germline V gene (reference sequence).

This clonotype was counted between two and nine times. The V gene is TRBV6-5, the J gene TRBJ2-7, with 10 bases matching TRBD2. CDR1 and CDR2 from the germline V gene are MNHEY and SVGAGI. The CDR3 is 16 amino acids. Trimming took 2 bases from V and 1 from J; bases not matched to a gene: 5. The CDR3 nucleotides are TGTGCCAGCAGTTACCCCTTTAGCGGGGGGTCCTACGAGCAGTACTTC. Its protein is CASSYPFSGGSYEQYF.

The genes are TRBV10-1 and TRBJ2-7; D is unclear. The length of the CDR3 is 14 residues. The germline CDR1 and CDR2 sequences are WNHNN and SYGVQD (reference sequence). V lost 2 bases and J lost 0, with 8 bases in between. The CDR3 coding sequence is TGCGCCAGCAGTGAGGGGCCAGTCTCCTACGAGCAGTACTTC. Amino acids: CASSEGPVSYEQYF.

On this clonotype: Compared with germline, one end of the junction differs, possibly owing to a read error. V is TRBV20-1 and J is TRBJ2-6, with D maybe TRBD1 (6 bases). Germline values: CDR1 DFQATT, CDR2 SNEGSKA (reference sequence). This CDR3 has 16 residues. The CDR3 loop is CSARDEQGSGANVRTF. CDR3 in DNA: TGCAGTGCTAGAGACGAACAGGGATCTGGGGCCAACGTCCGGACTTTC.

This clonotype appeared many times. The J gene is TRBJ1-1, the V gene TRBV2, with TRBD1 matching 12 bases. Unmatched junction bases numbered 3, after V lost 4 bases and J lost 3 bases. Germline values: CDR1 SNHLY, CDR2 FYNNEI. The CDR3 has 15 amino acids. Here the CDR3 DNA reads TGTGCCAGCAGTGGGGGGACAGGGGGCTACACTGAAGCTTTCTTT. It yields the protein CASSGGTGGYTEAFF.

The V call is TRBV5-1, the J call TRBJ2-4; D remains unclear. The J call may be faulty, since TRBJ2-5 better matches the DNA end. CDR1 is SGHRS, CDR2 YFSETQ, per germline. The CDR3 runs to 14 residues. In nucleotides, the CDR3 is TGCGCCAGCAGCGAGGTGGGATTCCAAGAGACCCAGTACTTC. Its translation: CASSEVGFQETQYF.

This clonotype was counted at least ten times. J is TRBJ1-1 and V is TRBV7-2; TRBD1 agrees at 10 bases. Trimming took 5 bases from V and 11 from J; bases not matched to a gene: 5. This CDR3 has 12 residues. Germline V lookup: CDR1 SGHTA, CDR2 FQGNSA. The CDR3 region has the DNA TGTGCCAGCAGCCCCGGGACAGGGGTTGCTTTCTTT. It specifies CASSPGTGVAFF.

Concerning this clonotype: A much larger clone differs by one base, so this may be a read error. The chain employs TRBV5-1 and TRBJ2-1; 11 bases fit TRBD2. Trimming at V came to 0 bases and at J to 7 bases, leaving 6 bases not matched to a gene. CDR3 length equals 16 residues. The germline CDR1 and CDR2 sequences are SGHRS and YFSETQ. The CDR3 spells CASSLVSGGARNEQFF. For the CDR3, the DNA is TGCGCCAGCAGCTTGGTTAGCGGGGGGGCCCGTAATGAGCAGTTCTTC.

This clonotype was recorded many times. CDR3: CASLEQGASYEQYF. The DNA of the CDR3 is TGTGCCAGTCTTGAACAGGGGGCGTCTTACGAGCAGTACTTC. This sequence joins TRBV2 and TRBJ2-7, with 9 bases aligning to TRBD1. The CDR3 runs 14 residues. With V trimmed by 9 bases and J by 4 bases, 10 bases remained unmatched. The germline CDR1 and CDR2 sequences are SNHLY and FYNNEI.

This clonotype has only a few counts. This rearrangement joins TRBV5-1 to TRBJ2-2; TRBD1 or TRBD2 may be the D gene (5 bases each). V was cut by 0 bases and J by 0 bases, with 15 bases left in between. The CDR3 is 18 amino acids. Germline V lookup: CDR1 SGHRS, CDR2 YFSETQ. This CDR3 is CASSLESVGVTNTGELFF. The CDR3, as DNA: TGCGCCAGCAGCTTGGAATCGGTGGGGGTTACGAACACCGGGGAGCTGTTTTTT.

This clonotype was seen only a few times. Just one base apart from a much larger clone, this may be a read error. The rearrangement uses TRBV29-1 and TRBJ2-7; maybe TRBD2 (5 bases). Germline CDR1 is SQVTM and CDR2 is ANQGSEA. Between the trimmed V and J ends, which lost 1 base and 3 bases, there was a span of 10 bases. The CDR3 sequence is 13 residues long. The CDR3: CSVEVRGSYEQYF. As DNA, the CDR3 is TGCAGCGTTGAAGTTCGGGGTAGCTACGAGCAGTACTTC.